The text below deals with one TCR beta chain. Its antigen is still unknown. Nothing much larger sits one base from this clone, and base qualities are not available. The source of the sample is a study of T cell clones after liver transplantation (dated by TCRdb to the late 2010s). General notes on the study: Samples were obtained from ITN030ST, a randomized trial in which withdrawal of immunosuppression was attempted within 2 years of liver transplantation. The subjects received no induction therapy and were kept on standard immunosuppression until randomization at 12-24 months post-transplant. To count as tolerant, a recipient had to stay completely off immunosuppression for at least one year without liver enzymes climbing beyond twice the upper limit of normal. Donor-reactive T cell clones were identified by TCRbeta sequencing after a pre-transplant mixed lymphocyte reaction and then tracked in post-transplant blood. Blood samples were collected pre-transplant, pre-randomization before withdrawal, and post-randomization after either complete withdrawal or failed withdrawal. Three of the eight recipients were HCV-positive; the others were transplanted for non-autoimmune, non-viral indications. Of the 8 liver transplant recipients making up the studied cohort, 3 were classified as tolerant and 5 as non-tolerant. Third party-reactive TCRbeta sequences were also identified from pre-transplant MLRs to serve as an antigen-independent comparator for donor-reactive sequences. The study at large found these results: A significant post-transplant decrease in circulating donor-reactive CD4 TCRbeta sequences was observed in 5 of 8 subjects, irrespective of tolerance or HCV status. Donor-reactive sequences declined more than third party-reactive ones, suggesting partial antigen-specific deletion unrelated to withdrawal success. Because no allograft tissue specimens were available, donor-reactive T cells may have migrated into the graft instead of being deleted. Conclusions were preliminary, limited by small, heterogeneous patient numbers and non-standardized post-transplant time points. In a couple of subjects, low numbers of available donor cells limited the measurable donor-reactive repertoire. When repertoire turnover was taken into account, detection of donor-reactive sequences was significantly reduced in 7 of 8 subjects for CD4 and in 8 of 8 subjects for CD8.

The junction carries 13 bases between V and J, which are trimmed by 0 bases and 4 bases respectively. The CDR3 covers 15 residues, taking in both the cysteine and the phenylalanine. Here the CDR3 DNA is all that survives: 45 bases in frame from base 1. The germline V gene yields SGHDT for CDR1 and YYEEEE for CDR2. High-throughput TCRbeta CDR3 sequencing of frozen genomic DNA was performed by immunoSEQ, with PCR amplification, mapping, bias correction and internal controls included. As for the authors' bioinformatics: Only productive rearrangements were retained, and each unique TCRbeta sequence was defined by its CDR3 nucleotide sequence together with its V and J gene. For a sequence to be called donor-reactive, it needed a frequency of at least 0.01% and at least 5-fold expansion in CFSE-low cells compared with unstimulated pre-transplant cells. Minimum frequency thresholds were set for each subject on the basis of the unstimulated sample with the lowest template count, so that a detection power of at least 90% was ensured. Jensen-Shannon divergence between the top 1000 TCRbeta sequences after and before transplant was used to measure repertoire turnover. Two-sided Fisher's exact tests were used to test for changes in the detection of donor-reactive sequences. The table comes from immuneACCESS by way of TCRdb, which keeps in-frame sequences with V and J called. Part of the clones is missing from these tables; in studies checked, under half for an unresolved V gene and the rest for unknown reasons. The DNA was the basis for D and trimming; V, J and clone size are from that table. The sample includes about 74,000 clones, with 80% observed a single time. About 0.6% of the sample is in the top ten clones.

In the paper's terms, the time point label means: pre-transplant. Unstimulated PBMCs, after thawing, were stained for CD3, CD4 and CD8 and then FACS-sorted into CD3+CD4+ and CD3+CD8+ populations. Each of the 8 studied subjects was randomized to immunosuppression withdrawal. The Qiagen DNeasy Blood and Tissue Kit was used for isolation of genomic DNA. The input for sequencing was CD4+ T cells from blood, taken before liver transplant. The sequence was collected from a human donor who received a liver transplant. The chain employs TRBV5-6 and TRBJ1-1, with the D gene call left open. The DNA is TGTGCCAGCAGCTTGGGGTGGGGAAGGAGCACTGAAGCTTTCTTT. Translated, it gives CASSLGWGRSTEAFF.